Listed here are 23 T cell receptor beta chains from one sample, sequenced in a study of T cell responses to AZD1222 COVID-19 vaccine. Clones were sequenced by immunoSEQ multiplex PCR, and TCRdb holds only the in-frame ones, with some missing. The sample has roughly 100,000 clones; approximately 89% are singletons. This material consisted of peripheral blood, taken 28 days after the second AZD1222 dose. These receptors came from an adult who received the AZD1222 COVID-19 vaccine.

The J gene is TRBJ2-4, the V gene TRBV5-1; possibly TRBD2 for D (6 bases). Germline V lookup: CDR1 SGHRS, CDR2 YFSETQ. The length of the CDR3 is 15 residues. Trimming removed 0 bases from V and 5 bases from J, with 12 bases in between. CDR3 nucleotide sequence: TGCGCCAGCAGCTTGGCCCCCGGGGGACAAAACATTCAGTACTTC. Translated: CASSLAPGGQNIQYF.

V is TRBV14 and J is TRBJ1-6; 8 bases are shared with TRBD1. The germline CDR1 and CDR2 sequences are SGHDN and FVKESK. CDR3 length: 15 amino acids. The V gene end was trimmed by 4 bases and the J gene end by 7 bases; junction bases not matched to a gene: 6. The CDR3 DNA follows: TGTGCCAGCAGCCTAGGACAGGGCGGAAATTCACCCCTCCACTTT. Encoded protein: CASSLGQGGNSPLHF.

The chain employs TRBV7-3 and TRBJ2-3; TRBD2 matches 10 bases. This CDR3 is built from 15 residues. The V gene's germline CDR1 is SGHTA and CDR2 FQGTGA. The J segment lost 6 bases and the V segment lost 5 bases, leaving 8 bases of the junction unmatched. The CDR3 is CASSLRTSGPDTQYF. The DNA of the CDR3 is TGTGCCAGCAGCCTCCGGACTAGCGGACCCGATACGCAGTATTTT.

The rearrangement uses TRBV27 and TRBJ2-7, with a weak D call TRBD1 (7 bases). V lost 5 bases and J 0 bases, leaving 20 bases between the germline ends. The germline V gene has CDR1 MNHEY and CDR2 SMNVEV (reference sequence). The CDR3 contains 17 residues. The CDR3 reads CASSGRTGGLFSYEQYF. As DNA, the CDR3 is TGTGCCAGCAGTGGACGGACAGGAGGGCTCTTCTCCTACGAGCAGTACTTC.

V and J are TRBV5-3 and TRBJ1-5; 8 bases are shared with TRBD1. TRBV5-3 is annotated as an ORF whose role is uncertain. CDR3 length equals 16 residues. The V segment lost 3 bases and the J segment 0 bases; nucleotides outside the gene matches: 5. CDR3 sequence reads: CARSSGQGYSNQPQHF. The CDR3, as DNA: TGTGCCAGAAGCTCTGGACAGGGCTATAGCAATCAGCCCCAGCATTTT.

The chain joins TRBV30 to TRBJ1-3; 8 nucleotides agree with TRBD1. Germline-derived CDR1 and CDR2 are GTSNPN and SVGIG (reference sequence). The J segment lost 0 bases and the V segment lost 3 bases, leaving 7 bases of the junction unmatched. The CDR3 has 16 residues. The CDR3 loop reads CAWSRDRTSSGNTIYF. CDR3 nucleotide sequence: TGTGCCTGGAGCAGGGACAGGACTTCCTCTGGAAACACCATATATTTT. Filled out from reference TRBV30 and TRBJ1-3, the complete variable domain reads SQTIHQWPATLVQPVGSPLSLECTVEGTSNPNLYWYRQAAGRGLQLLFYSVGIGQISSEVPQNLSASRPQDRQFILSSKKLLLSDSGFYLCAWSRDRTSSGNTIYFGEGSWLTVV.

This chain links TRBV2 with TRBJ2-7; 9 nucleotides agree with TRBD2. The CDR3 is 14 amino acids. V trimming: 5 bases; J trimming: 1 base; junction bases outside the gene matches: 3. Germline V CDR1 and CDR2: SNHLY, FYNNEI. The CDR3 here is CASSWLAGSYEQYF. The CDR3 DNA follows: TGTGCCAGCAGTTGGCTAGCGGGATCCTACGAGCAGTACTTC.

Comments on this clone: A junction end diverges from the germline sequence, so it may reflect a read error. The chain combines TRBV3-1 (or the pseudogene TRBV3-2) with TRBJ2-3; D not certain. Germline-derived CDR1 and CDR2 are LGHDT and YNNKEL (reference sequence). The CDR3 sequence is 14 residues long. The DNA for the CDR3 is TGTGCCAGCAGTCAAGGGCGTTCCGCAGATACGCAGTATTTT. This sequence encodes CASSQGRSADTQYF.

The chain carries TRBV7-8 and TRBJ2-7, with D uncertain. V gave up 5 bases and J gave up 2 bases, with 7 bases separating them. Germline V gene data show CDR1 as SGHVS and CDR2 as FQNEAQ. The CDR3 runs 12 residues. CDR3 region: CASSLLTYEQYF. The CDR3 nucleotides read TGTGCCAGCAGCCTCCTTACCTACGAGCAGTACTTC.

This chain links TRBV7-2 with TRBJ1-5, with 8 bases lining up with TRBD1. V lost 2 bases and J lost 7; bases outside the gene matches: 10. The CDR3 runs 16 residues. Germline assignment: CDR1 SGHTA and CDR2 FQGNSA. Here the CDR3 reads CASSLSGQGARQPQHF. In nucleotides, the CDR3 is TGTGCCAGCAGCTTATCCGGGCAGGGGGCAAGGCAGCCCCAGCATTTT.

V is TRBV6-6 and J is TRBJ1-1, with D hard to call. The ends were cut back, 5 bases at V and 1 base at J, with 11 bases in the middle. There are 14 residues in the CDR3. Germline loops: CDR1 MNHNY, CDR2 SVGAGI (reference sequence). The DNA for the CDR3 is TGTGCCAGCAGTAAACTGTCGGGGAACACTGAAGCTTTCTTT. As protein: CASSKLSGNTEAFF.

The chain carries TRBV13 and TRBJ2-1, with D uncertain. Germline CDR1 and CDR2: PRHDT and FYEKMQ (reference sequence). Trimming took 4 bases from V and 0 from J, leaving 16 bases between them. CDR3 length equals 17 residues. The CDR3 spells CASSSTSTESSYNEQFF. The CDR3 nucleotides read TGTGCCAGCAGCTCCACTTCGACTGAAAGCTCCTACAATGAGCAGTTCTTC. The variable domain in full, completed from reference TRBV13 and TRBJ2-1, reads AAGVIQSPRHLIKEKRETATLKCYPIPRHDTVYWYQQGPGQDPQFLISFYEKMQSDKGSIPDRFSAQQFSDYHSELNMSSLELGDSALYFCASSSTSTESSYNEQFFGPGTRLTVL.

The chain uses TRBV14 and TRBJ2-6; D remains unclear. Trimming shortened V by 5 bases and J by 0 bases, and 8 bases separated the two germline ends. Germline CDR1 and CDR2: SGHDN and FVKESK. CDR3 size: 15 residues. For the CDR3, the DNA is TGTGCCAGCAGCGTGCAAAGCTCTGGGGCCAACGTCCTGACTTTC. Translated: CASSVQSSGANVLTF.

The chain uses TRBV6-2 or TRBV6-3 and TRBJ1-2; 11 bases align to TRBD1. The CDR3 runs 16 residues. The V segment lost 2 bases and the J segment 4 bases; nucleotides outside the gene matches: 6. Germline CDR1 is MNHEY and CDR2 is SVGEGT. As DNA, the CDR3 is TGTGCCAGCAGTTACAAAAGGACAGGGGGCGGCTATGGCTACACCTTC. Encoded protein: CASSYKRTGGGYGYTF.

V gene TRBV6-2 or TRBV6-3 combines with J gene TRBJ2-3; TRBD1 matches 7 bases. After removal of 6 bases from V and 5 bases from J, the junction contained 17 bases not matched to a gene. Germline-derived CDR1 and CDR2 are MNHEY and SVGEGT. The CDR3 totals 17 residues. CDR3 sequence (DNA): TGTGCCAGCAGCCCTCTTCCATGGGACAGTCCTGAAGATACGCAGTATTTT. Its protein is CASSPLPWDSPEDTQYF.

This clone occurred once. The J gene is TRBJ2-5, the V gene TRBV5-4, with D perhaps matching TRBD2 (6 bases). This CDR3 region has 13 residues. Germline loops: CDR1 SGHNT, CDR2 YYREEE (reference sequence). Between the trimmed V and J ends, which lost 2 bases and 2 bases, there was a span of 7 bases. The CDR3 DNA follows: TGTGCCAGCAGCTTAGGAGGGCAAGAGACCCAGTACTTC. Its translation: CASSLGGQETQYF.

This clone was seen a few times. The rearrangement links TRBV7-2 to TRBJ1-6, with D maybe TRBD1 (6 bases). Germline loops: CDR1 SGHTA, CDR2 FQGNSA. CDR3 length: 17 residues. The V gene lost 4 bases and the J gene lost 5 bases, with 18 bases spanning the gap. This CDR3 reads CASSSQGHRTHNSPLHF. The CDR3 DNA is TGTGCCAGCAGCTCCCAGGGACATCGGACCCATAATTCACCCCTCCACTTT.

CDR3 amino acids: CASGLGLAQNNEQFF. The CDR3 DNA follows: TGTGCTAGTGGTTTGGGACTAGCGCAGAACAATGAGCAGTTCTTC. The rearrangement joins TRBV12-5 to TRBJ2-1; 8 bases agree with TRBD2. This CDR3 is built from 15 residues. Trimming cost V 1 base and J 5 bases; bases outside gene matches: 4. Germline CDR1 reads LGHNT; CDR2 reads FRNRAP.

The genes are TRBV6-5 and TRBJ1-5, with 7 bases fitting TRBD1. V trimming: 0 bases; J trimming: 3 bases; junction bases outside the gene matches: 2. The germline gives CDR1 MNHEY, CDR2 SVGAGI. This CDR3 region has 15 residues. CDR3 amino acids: CASSYSRGLNQPQHF. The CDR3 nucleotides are TGTGCCAGCAGTTACTCGAGGGGGCTCAATCAGCCCCAGCATTTT.

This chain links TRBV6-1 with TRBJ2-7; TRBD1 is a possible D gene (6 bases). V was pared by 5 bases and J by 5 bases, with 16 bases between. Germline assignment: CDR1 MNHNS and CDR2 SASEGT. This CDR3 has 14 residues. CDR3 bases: TGTGCCAGCAGTCGTTCCGGGACATATAACGAGCAGTACTTC. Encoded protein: CASSRSGTYNEQYF.

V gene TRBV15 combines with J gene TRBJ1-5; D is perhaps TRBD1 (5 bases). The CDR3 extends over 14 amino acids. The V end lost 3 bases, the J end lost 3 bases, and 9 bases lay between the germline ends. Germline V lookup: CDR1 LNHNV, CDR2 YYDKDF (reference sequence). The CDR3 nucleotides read TGTGCCACCAGCAGGGGGGGAACCAATCAGCCCCAGCATTTT. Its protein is CATSRGGTNQPQHF.

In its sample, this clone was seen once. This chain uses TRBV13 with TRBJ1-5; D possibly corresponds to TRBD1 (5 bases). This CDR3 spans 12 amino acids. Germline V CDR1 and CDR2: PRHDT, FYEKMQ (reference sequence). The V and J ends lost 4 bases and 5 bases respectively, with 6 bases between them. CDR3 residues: CASSWGDQPQHF. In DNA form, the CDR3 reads TGTGCCAGCAGCTGGGGGGATCAGCCCCAGCATTTT.

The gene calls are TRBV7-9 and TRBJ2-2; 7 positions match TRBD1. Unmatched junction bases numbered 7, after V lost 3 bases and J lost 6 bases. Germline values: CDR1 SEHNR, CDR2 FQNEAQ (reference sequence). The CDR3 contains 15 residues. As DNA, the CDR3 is TGTGCCAGCAGCTTTACAGGGGATCTCGCCGGGGAGCTGTTTTTT. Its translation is CASSFTGDLAGELFF.